A single sample is the source of the 8 T cell receptor beta chains below, sequenced in a study of blood T cell repertoires in COVID-19. This table comes from immunoSEQ multiplex PCR, and its TCRdb copy is limited to in-frame clones, with some not included. The sample consists of some 200,000 clones, more than 65% of them appearing once. Sequencing was done on a sample of peripheral blood. The receptor source for this set is a woman aged 55-69 years with acute or convalescent COVID-19.

The chain couples TRBV19 to TRBJ1-6; D unresolved. The V gene's germline CDR1 is LNHDA and CDR2 SQIVND (reference sequence). This CDR3 spans 15 amino acids. V dropped 5 bases and J dropped 8 bases, with 16 bases sitting between them. The CDR3 DNA sequence: TGTGCCAGTAGTTCCCCCTCCGGGGAGTATTCACCCCTCCACTTT. It encodes CASSSPSGEYSPLHF.

V and J are TRBV13 and TRBJ2-6, with D possibly being TRBD1 (5 bases). V lost 5 bases, J lost 2 bases, and 19 bases lay in between. The CDR3 has 18 amino acids. Germline-derived CDR1 and CDR2 are PRHDT and FYEKMQ (reference sequence). The CDR3, as DNA: TGTGCCAGCAGCACCCGGCAGGGCAGGTTGACTGGGGCCAACGTCCTGACTTTC. Translating it yields CASSTRQGRLTGANVLTF.

CDR3 in amino acids: CASSFGSGTEAFF. As DNA, the CDR3 is TGTGCCAGCAGTTTTGGCTCGGGGACTGAAGCTTTCTTT. This chain uses TRBV12-3 or TRBV12-4 with TRBJ1-1, with no clear D. The CDR3 totals 13 residues. V was pared by 3 bases and J by 5 bases, with 10 bases between.

This chain uses TRBV20-1 with TRBJ2-1; maybe TRBD1 (6 bases). Germline V lookup: CDR1 DFQATT, CDR2 SNEGSKA (reference sequence). The CDR3 sequence is 13 residues long. The V end lost 3 bases, the J end lost 6 bases, and 12 bases lay between the germline ends. The CDR3 nucleotides are TGCAGTGCTAGTTCATACAGGGTCAATGAGCAGTTCTTC. Its translation is CSASSYRVNEQFF.

The V gene is TRBV6-5, the J gene TRBJ2-5, with D maybe TRBD2 (6 bases). This CDR3 is built from 15 residues. Trimming cost V 2 bases and J 3 bases, with 13 bases left between them. Per germline, CDR1 MNHEY and CDR2 SVGAGI. The CDR3 region has the DNA TGTGCCAGCAGTTACAGTTGGAGGGGTGAAGAGACCCAGTACTTC. This translates into CASSYSWRGEETQYF.

The chain combines TRBV24-1 with TRBJ2-6; 9 positions agree with TRBD1. The V gene's germline CDR1 is KGHDR and CDR2 SFDVKD. The CDR3 extends over 16 amino acids. V lost 4 bases to trimming and J lost 5 bases; unmatched junction nucleotides: 5. CDR3 region: CATSDPTGGRANVLTF. The CDR3 DNA sequence: TGTGCCACCAGTGACCCTACAGGGGGCAGGGCCAACGTCCTGACTTTC.

The gene calls are TRBV6-5 and TRBJ2-7, with 7 bases fitting TRBD2. Germline CDR1 is MNHEY and CDR2 is SVGAGI. The CDR3 has 12 residues. With 10 bases clipped from V and 2 bases from J, the junction kept 5 bases outside the gene matches. CDR3 nucleotide sequence: TGTGCCACTGCCGCGGGGGCCTACGAGCAGTACTTC. Translating it yields CATAAGAYEQYF.

The chain combines TRBV2 with TRBJ2-3; 9 bases agree with TRBD2. Germline CDR1 reads SNHLY; CDR2 reads FYNNEI. CDR3 length: 16 amino acids. V was pared by 1 base and J by 5 bases, with 7 bases of the junction left unmatched. The CDR3 reads CASSEGGSGGGDTQYF. CDR3 nucleotides: TGTGCCAGCAGTGAAGGCGGTAGCGGGGGTGGAGATACGCAGTATTTT.